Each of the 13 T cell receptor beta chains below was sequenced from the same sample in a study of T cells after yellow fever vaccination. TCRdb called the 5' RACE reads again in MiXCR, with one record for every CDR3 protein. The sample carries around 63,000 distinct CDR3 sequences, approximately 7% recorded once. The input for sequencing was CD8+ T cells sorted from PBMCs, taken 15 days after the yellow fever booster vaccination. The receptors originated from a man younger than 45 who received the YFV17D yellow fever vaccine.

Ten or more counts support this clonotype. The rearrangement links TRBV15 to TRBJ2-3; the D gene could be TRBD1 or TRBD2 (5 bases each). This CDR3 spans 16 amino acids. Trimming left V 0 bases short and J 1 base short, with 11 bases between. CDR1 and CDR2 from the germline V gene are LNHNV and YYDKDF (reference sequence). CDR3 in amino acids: CATSRDVGTRTDTQYF. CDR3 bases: TGTGCCACCAGCAGAGATGTGGGGACGCGCACAGATACGCAGTATTTT.

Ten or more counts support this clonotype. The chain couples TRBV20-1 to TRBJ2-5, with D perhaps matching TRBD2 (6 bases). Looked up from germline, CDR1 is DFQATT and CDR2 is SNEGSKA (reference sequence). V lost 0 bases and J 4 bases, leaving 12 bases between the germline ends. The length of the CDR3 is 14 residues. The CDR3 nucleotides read TGCAGTGCTAGAGATGGAGGGGAAAGAGAGACCCAGTACTTC. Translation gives CSARDGGERETQYF.

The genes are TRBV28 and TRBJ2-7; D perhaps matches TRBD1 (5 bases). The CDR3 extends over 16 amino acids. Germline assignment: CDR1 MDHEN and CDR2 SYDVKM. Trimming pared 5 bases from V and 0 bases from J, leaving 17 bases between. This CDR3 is CASSLPRTRSSYEQYF. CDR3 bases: TGTGCCAGCAGTCTCCCGCGGACAAGGAGCTCCTACGAGCAGTACTTC.

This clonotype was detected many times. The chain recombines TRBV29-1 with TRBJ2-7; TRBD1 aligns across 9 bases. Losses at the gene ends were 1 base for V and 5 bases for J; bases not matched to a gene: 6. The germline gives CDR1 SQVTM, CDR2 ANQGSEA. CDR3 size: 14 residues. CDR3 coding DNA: TGCAGCGTTGAAGGGGGACAGGGTTACCACGAGCAGTACTTC. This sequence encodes CSVEGGQGYHEQYF.

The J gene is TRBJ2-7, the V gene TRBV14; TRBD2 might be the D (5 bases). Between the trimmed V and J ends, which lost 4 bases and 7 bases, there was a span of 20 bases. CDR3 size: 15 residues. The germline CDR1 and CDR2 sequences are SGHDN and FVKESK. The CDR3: CASSPQPAALGEQYF. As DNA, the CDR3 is TGTGCCAGCAGCCCCCAACCAGCGGCCCTTGGGGAGCAGTACTTC. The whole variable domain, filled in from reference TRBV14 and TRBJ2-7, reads EAGVTQFPSHSVIEKGQTVTLRCDPISGHDNLYWYRRVMGKEIKFLLHFVKESKQDESGMPNNRFLAERTGGTYSTLKVQPAELEDSGVYFCASSPQPAALGEQYFGPGTRLTVT.

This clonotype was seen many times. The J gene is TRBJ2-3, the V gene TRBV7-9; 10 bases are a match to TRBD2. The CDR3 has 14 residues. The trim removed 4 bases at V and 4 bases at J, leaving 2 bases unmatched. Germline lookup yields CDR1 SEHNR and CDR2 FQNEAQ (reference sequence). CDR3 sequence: CASSSTSGADTQYF. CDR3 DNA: TGTGCCAGCAGCTCTACTAGCGGGGCAGATACGCAGTATTTT.

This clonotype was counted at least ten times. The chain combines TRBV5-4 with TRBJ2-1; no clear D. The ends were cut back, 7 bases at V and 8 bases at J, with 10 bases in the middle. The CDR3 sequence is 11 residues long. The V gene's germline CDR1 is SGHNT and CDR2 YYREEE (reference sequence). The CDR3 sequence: CASASSDEQFF. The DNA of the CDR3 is TGTGCCAGCGCATCCAGTGATGAGCAGTTCTTC.

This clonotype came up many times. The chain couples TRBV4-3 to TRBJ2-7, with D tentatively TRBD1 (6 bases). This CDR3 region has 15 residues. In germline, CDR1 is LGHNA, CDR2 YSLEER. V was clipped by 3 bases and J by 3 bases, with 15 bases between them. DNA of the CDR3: TGCGCCAGCAGCCAGACAGAGAGGACAGACTACGAGCAGTACTTC. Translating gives CASSQTERTDYEQYF.

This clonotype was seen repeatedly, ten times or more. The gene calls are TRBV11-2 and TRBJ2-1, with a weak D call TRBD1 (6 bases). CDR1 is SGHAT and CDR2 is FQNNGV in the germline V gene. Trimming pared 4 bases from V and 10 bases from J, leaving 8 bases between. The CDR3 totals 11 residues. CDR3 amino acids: CASSSGGEQFF. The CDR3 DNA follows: TGTGCCAGCAGCTCTGGGGGCGAGCAGTTCTTC.

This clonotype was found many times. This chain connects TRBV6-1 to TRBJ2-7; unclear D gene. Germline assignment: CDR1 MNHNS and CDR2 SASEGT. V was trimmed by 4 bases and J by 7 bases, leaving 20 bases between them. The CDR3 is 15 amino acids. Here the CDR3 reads CASSAAAASSGEQYF. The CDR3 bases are TGTGCCAGCAGTGCCGCGGCCGCTTCGTCTGGGGAGCAGTACTTC.

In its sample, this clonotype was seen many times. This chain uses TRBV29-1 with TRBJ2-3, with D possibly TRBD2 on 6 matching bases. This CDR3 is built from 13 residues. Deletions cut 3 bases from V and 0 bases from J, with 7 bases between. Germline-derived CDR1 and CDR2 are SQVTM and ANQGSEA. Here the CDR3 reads CSVEGGSTDTQYF. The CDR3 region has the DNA TGCAGCGTTGAGGGGGGAAGCACAGATACGCAGTATTTT.

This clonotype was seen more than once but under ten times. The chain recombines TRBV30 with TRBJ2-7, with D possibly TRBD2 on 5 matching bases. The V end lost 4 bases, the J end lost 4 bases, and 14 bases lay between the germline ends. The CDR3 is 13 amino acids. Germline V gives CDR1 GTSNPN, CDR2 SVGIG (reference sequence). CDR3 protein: CAWIRVGEYEQYF. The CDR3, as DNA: TGTGCCTGGATACGGGTGGGAGAGTACGAGCAGTACTTC.

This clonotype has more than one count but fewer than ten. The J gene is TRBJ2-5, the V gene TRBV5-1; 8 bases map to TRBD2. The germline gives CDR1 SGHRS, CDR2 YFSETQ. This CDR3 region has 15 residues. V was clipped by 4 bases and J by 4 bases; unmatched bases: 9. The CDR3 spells CASSQREPRRETQYF. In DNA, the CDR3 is TGCGCCAGCAGCCAGCGGGAGCCCCGCCGAGAGACCCAGTACTTC.